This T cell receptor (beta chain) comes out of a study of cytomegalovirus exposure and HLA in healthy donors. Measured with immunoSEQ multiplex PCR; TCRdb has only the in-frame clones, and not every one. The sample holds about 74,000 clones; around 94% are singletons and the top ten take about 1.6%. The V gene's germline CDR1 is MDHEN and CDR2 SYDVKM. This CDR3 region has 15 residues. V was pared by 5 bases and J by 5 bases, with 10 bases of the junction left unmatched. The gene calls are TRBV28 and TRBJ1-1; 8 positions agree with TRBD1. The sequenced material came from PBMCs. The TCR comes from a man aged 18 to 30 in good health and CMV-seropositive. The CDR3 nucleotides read TGTGCCAGCAGTCTCCTCCAGGGGGCTGGGACTGAAGCTTTCTTT. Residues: CASSLLQGAGTEAFF.